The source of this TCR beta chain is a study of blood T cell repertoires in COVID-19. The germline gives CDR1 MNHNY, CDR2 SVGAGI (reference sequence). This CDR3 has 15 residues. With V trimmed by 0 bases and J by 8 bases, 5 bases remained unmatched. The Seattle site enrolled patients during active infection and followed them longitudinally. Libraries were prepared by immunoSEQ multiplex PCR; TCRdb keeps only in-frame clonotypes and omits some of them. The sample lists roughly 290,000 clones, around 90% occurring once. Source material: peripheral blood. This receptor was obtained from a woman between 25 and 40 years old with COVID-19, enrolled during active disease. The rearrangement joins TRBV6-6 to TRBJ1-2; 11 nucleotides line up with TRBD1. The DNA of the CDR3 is TGTGCCAGCAGTTACTCCGGACAGGGGGCGCGCGGCTACACCTTC. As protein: CASSYSGQGARGYTF.